Listed here is a single TCR beta chain. Data came from immunoSEQ multiplex PCR; TCRdb stores just in-frame clones and leaves some out. Found here are approximately 460,000 clones, about 74% of them singletons; the top ten hold approximately 12%. Only Caucasian adults living in Nashville, Tennessee served as donors. This specimen belongs to a study of shared clonotypes between healthy human individuals. The CDR3 length is 14 residues. Germline CDR1 and CDR2: SGHAT and FQNNGV. Germline trimming cut 5 bases from V and 5 bases from J; bases unmatched to any gene: 7. This sequence originates from a woman between 40 and 50 years old in good health. Some clones in this sample may be carry-over from other donors' samples. What was sequenced was PBMCs. The chain carries TRBV11-2 and TRBJ2-5; 8 nucleotides align to TRBD1. The DNA of the CDR3 is TGTGCCAGCAGCCCAGGGGGCCGGGGGGAGACCCAGTACTTC. This translates into CASSPGGRGETQYF.